Below are 22 T cell receptor beta chains sequenced from a single sample in a study of blood T cells in healthy people across ages. Alongside a J-beta primer mix, a sample-barcoded 5' primer served in a second PCR lasting roughly 7 to 11 cycles. Using its own MiXCR run on the 5' RACE reads, TCRdb lists one record per CDR3 protein. The sample gives fewer than 750,000 distinct CDR3 sequences, around half of which show up once; around 23% is in the top ten. Sequencing input: blood. These receptors were collected from a man older than 75 in good health.

The chain employs TRBV5-6 and TRBJ2-1; D perhaps matches TRBD2 (5 bases). The CDR3 consists of 15 residues. CDR1 is SGHDT and CDR2 is YYEEEE in the germline V gene. V lost 4 bases and J lost 5, with 16 bases in between. The CDR3 DNA follows: TGTGCCAGCAGCACCACTCATAGCGTCAACAATGAGCAGTTCTTC. Encoded protein: CASSTTHSVNNEQFF.

The chain carries TRBV10-3 and TRBJ2-2; perhaps D is TRBD1 or TRBD2 (5 bases each). Germline V CDR1 and CDR2: ENHRY, SYGVKD. V lost 6 bases and J lost 6, with 29 bases in between. The CDR3 runs 19 residues. The CDR3 nucleotides are TGTGCCATCAGCCCCGGGGCGCAGGGCGGCCCGAAGGGCGCCGGGGAGCTGTTTTTT. It yields the protein CAISPGAQGGPKGAGELFF.

V and J are TRBV20-1 and TRBJ1-1; D might be TRBD1 (5 bases). Looked up from germline, CDR1 is DFQATT and CDR2 is SNEGSKA (reference sequence). Trimming cost V 3 bases and J 6 bases, with 8 bases left between them. The CDR3 contains 11 residues. CDR3 DNA sequence: TGCAGTGCTAGGGGGCTTGCTGAAGCTTTCTTT. This gives the protein CSARGLAEAFF.

About this clonotype: One end of the junction varies from germline; a read error may be responsible. The chain recombines TRBV7-2 with TRBJ2-1; 10 nucleotides match TRBD2. Germline V gene lookup returns CDR1 SGHTA and CDR2 FQGNSA. There are 16 residues in the CDR3. The CDR3 bases are TGTGTCAGCAGCTTGGGAAGCGGGAGGGCGAACAATGAGCAGTTCTTC. Its translation: CVSSLGSGRANNEQFF.

The rearrangement joins TRBV5-1 to TRBJ2-5; TRBD2 might be the D (6 bases). Trimming removed 6 bases at V and 2 bases at J, with 17 bases between. CDR3 size: 15 residues. The germline V gene has CDR1 SGHRS and CDR2 YFSETQ. This CDR3 reads CASTSEGQVQETQYF. The CDR3 DNA follows: TGCGCCAGCACCTCGGAGGGGCAGGTACAAGAGACCCAGTACTTC.

V usage is TRBV5-5 and J usage is TRBJ1-1, with TRBD1 identical over 7 bases. The germline gives CDR1 SGHKS, CDR2 YYEKEE (reference sequence). Unmatched junction bases numbered 4, after V lost 1 base and J lost 1 base. The CDR3 totals 15 residues. CDR3 in DNA: TGTGCCAGCAGCTTGAATCAGGGGGAGAACACTGAAGCTTTCTTT. This sequence encodes CASSLNQGENTEAFF.

The chain has TRBV18 and TRBJ1-4; 9 nucleotides match TRBD1. Per the germline V gene, CDR1 is KGHSH and CDR2 is LQKENI. CDR3 length: 16 residues. V shed 1 base, J shed 11 bases, and the junction held 11 bases outside the gene matches. CDR3 nucleotides: TGTGCCAGCTCACCACTTCGGGACAGGGATATTGGTAAACTGTTTTTT. Protein sequence: CASSPLRDRDIGKLFF.

The V call is TRBV7-9, the J call TRBJ2-5, with 9 bases lining up with TRBD2. TRBJ2-7 explains the end of the DNA better; the J call may be wrong. Germline V gene sequence: CDR1 SEHNR, CDR2 FQNEAQ (reference sequence). This CDR3 is 15 amino acids long. The CDR3 region has the DNA TGTGCCAGCAGCTTGGGCGGGAGGGCCCTCTGCGAGCAGTACTTC. It yields the protein CASSLGGRALCEQYF.

V and J are TRBV12-3 or TRBV12-4 and TRBJ1-1; perhaps TRBD1 as D (6 bases). The CDR3 has 16 amino acids. V was shortened by 6 bases and J by 1 base, with 18 bases between the two germline ends. CDR3 loop: CASSLHPPGANTEAFF. Written as DNA, the CDR3 is TGTGCCAGCAGCTTACATCCCCCAGGGGCGAACACTGAAGCTTTCTTT.

This chain uses TRBV12-3 or TRBV12-4 with TRBJ1-5; D ambiguous. Trimming removed 2 bases at V and 4 bases at J, with 6 bases between. The CDR3 is made up of 13 amino acids. The CDR3 reads CASSLSPNQPQHF. DNA of the CDR3: TGTGCCAGCAGTTTATCCCCAAATCAGCCCCAGCATTTT.

This clonotype turned up a few times. The chain recombines TRBV20-1 with TRBJ1-5; 8 positions match TRBD1. J was trimmed by 7 bases and V by 7 bases; bases with no gene match: 12. The germline CDR1 and CDR2 sequences are DFQATT and SNEGSKA (reference sequence). CDR3 length equals 14 residues. CDR3 protein: CSVFGDRGGQPQHF. DNA of the CDR3: TGCAGTGTCTTTGGCGACAGGGGAGGACAGCCCCAGCATTTT.

This clonotype has at least ten counts. Since a much larger clone is just one base distant, this may be a read error. J is TRBJ2-1 and V is TRBV7-9; D unclear. Near its end, the DNA agrees better with TRBJ2-7, so the J call may be wrong. This CDR3 has 15 residues. Germline CDR1 reads SEHNR; CDR2 reads FQNEAQ (reference sequence). CDR3 coding DNA: TGTGCCAGCAGCGCAGTCCTGACCGCCTACAATGAGCAGTACTTC. Residues: CASSAVLTAYNEQYF.

This clonotype was recorded a few times. CDR3 DNA sequence: TGTGCCAGCAGTCCCGGGATAAGGGGTGAAAAACTGTTTTTT. This encodes CASSPGIRGEKLFF. The V gene is TRBV6-6, the J gene TRBJ1-4, with a weak D call TRBD1 (5 bases). Trimming removed 5 bases from V and 7 bases from J, with 14 bases in between. This CDR3 comprises 14 residues. CDR1 is MNHNY, CDR2 SVGAGI, per germline (reference sequence).

This clonotype has a single count. As DNA, the CDR3 is TGTGCCAGCAGCTTAAGGTTCGAGTGGCGGGGGTCCTACAATGAGCAGTTCTTC. Protein product: CASSLRFEWRGSYNEQFF. J is TRBJ2-1 and V is TRBV7-2; 7 bases match TRBD2. This CDR3 region has 18 residues. With V trimmed by 2 bases and J by 1 base, 11 bases remained unmatched. Germline-derived CDR1 and CDR2 are SGHTA and FQGNSA.

The V gene is TRBV20-1, the J gene TRBJ2-5; the D is unclear. CDR1 DFQATT and CDR2 SNEGSKA come from the germline V gene (reference sequence). V was trimmed by 0 bases and J by 13 bases, leaving 6 bases between them. The CDR3 loop spans 9 amino acids. Here the CDR3 reads CSARDARYF. For the CDR3, the DNA is TGCAGTGCTAGAGATGCTAGGTACTTC.

This clonotype was counted between two and nine times. The V gene is TRBV11-2, the J gene TRBJ2-3; no definite D call. The CDR3 extends over 14 amino acids. V was shortened by 5 bases and J by 0 bases, with 9 bases between the two germline ends. Germline-derived CDR1 and CDR2 are SGHAT and FQNNGV. Written as DNA, the CDR3 is TGTGCCAGCAGCCGCCTTCGAAGCACAGATACGCAGTATTTT. As protein: CASSRLRSTDTQYF.

The sample holds a few counts of this clonotype. The chain is built from TRBV7-2 and TRBJ2-7; no reliable D call. Per the germline V gene, CDR1 is SGHTA and CDR2 is FQGNSA. This CDR3 spans 15 amino acids. Trimming removed 3 bases from V and 3 bases from J, with 15 bases in between. The CDR3 protein is CASSFPEGRSYEQYF. The CDR3 region has the DNA TGTGCCAGCAGCTTCCCGGAAGGGCGTAGCTACGAGCAGTACTTC.

V and J are TRBV11-1 and TRBJ2-1, with a weak D call TRBD2 (6 bases). V gave up 3 bases and J gave up 2 bases, with 14 bases separating them. From germline, CDR1 is SGHAT and CDR2 FQDESV (reference sequence). This CDR3 spans 16 amino acids. CDR3 sequence reads: CASSFGGDRAYNEQFF. In DNA form, the CDR3 reads TGTGCCAGCAGCTTTGGAGGGGACCGGGCCTACAATGAGCAGTTCTTC.

Concerning this clonotype itself: The junction departs from germline at one end; a sequencing error may be responsible. This chain joins TRBV6-2 or TRBV6-3 and TRBJ2-5; a weak D match, TRBD2 (5 bases). The length of the CDR3 is 14 residues. CDR1 is MNHEY, CDR2 SVGEGT, per germline. The CDR3 bases are TGTGCCAGCAAAGATCCCGGAGGCCAAGAGACCCGGTACTTC. This sequence encodes CASKDPGGQETRYF.

This clonotype was found a few times. The genes are TRBV7-2 and TRBJ1-1, with D unresolved. Trimming took off 5 bases at V and 5 bases at J, with 6 bases between the two ends. The V gene's germline CDR1 is SGHTA and CDR2 FQGNSA. The CDR3 sequence is 11 residues long. The CDR3 DNA reads TGTGCCAGCAGCGCCCGAACTGAAGCTTTCTTT. This sequence encodes CASSARTEAFF.

The V call is TRBV7-9, the J call TRBJ2-7; 7 bases align to TRBD1. With V trimmed by 5 bases and J by 4 bases, 8 bases remained unmatched. The germline V gene encodes CDR1 SEHNR and CDR2 FQNEAQ (reference sequence). The CDR3 length is 14 residues. The CDR3 is CASSPTRQGYEQYF. In nucleotides, the CDR3 is TGTGCCAGCAGCCCTACCAGACAGGGTTACGAGCAGTACTTC.

The rearrangement links TRBV7-9 to TRBJ2-5; D perhaps matches TRBD2 (6 bases). The J call may be incorrect, as the DNA end agrees better with TRBJ2-7. The CDR3 has 15 residues. Germline V CDR1 and CDR2: SEHNR, FQNEAQ (reference sequence). CDR3 region: CASSQGRRRVHEQYF. The CDR3 DNA sequence: TGTGCCAGCAGCCAGGGTCGGAGGAGGGTCCACGAGCAGTACTTC.